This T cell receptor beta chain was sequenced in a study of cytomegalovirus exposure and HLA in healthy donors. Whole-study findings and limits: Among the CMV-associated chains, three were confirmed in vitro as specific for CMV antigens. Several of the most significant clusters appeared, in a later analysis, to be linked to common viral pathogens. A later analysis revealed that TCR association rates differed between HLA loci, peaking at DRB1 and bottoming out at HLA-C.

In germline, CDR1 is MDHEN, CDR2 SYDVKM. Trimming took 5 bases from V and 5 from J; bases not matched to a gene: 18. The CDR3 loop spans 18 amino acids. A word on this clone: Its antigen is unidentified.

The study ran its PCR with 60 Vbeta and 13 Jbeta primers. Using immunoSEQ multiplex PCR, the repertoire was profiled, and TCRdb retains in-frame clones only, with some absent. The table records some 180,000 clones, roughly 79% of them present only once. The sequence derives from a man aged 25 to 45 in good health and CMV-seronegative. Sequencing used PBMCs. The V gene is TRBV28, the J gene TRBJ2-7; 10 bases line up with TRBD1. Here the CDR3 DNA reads TGTGCCAGCAGTCCCCCCACTTACCGGGACAGGGGTAGTCACGAGCAGTACTTC. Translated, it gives CASSPPTYRDRGSHEQYF.